Shown below are 30 T cell receptor beta chains from a single sample sequenced in a study of post-analysis software for immune sequencing data (dated by TCRdb to about 2015). Study-level results and caveats: A handful of TRBV segments, including TRBV5-6, TRBV5-1 and TRBV20-1, were significantly more frequent in patients than controls.

Their cognate antigens are unknown. Libraries were constructed by PCR. The sequencing machine was an Illumina HiSeq 2500. Unique molecular identifiers were incorporated into TCR beta cDNA libraries to reduce PCR and sequencing biases. In-frame beta chains were kept once TCRdb had trimmed the public reads at Q25 with fastp and called clones with MiXCR. Rows merge per CDR3 protein into single entries with the most common DNA and genes. This sample lists around 250,000 distinct CDR3 sequences; just over 35% were detected once. Of the sample, 4% to 6% is held by the ten largest clones. Source material: blood. The receptor source for this set is a girl aged 5 to 17 with multiple sclerosis.

At least ten counts were recorded for this clonotype. The V and J genes are TRBV9 and TRBJ2-3, with 16 bases fitting TRBD2. The V gene's germline CDR1 is SGDLS and CDR2 YYNGEE. V shed 2 bases, J shed 1 base, and the junction held 4 bases outside the gene matches. The CDR3 spans 18 residues. This CDR3 is CASSVLGLAGGRTDTQYF. The CDR3 nucleotides are TGTGCCAGCAGCGTCCTGGGACTAGCGGGGGGGCGCACAGATACGCAGTATTTT. Using reference TRBV9 and TRBJ2-3 for the parts outside the CDR3, the full variable domain is DSGVTQTPKHLITATGQRVTLRCSPRSGDLSVYWYQQSLDQGLQFLIQYYNGEERAKGNILERFSAQQFPDLHSELNLSSLELGDSALYFCASSVLGLAGGRTDTQYFGPGTRLTVL.

Remarks on this clonotype: This could be a read error, since a much larger clone is one nucleotide away. This chain uses TRBV12-3 or TRBV12-4 with TRBJ1-5; D is possibly TRBD1 (6 bases). The CDR3 has 17 residues. CDR3 residues: CACSHGLGTQANQPQHF. For the CDR3, the DNA is TGTGCCTGCAGTCACGGGCTTGGGACACAGGCTAATCAGCCCCAGCATTTT.

Turning to this clonotype: One junction end does not reproduce the germline sequence, and a read error may be involved. V is TRBV12-3 or TRBV12-4 and J is TRBJ1-2; D is unresolved. The CDR3 is made up of 13 amino acids. The CDR3 protein is CAGSLFRGSGYTF. The CDR3 region has the DNA TGTGCCGGCAGTTTATTTCGGGGTAGTGGCTACACCTTC.

CDR3 sequence (DNA): TGTGCCAGCAGCTTAACCCCCAGGGGCCCTGAAGCTTTCTTT. It yields the protein CASSLTPRGPEAFF. J is TRBJ1-1 and V is TRBV7-9; weak D call: TRBD1 (6 bases). The CDR3 runs to 14 residues. Between the trimmed V and J ends, which lost 2 bases and 6 bases, there was a span of 13 bases. The V gene's germline CDR1 is SEHNR and CDR2 FQNEAQ (reference sequence).

The rearrangement links TRBV20-1 to TRBJ2-3; possible D gene TRBD2, 5 bases. Germline V gives CDR1 DFQATT, CDR2 SNEGSKA (reference sequence). Trimming removed 1 base at V and 4 bases at J, with 18 bases between. The CDR3 totals 16 residues. CDR3 DNA sequence: TGCAGTGCTAGAGGGCTGACGAGCGGAGGCTCAGATACGCAGTATTTT. Its protein is CSARGLTSGGSDTQYF.

Comments on this clonotype: Possible read error: a much larger clone is one base away. Written as DNA, the CDR3 is TGTGCCAGCACCATGATAGCGGGGGTCGTATACAATGAGCAGTACTTC. Protein: CASTMIAGVVYNEQYF. This chain joins TRBV5-6 and TRBJ2-1; 9 nucleotides match TRBD2. The J call may be incorrect, as the DNA end agrees better with TRBJ2-7. The CDR3 sequence is 16 residues long. The germline gives CDR1 SGHDT, CDR2 YYEEEE.

Comments on this clonotype: This may arise from a read error, as a much more abundant clone is one base away. This chain joins TRBV28 and TRBJ2-1; TRBD2 aligns across 9 bases. The assigned J gene may be wrong: the sequence end matches TRBJ2-7 better. The CDR3 is made up of 15 amino acids. Germline CDR1 reads MDHEN; CDR2 reads SYDVKM. CDR3 DNA: TGTGCCAGCAGTGGTAGCGGGAGACACTACAATGAGCAGTACTTC. This gives the protein CASSGSGRHYNEQYF.

CDR3 sequence (DNA): TGCGCCAGTGTATACGGACTAGCGGGAGAGGGGGAGACCCAGTACTTC. Its protein product is CASVYGLAGEGETQYF. The chain carries TRBV5-1 and TRBJ2-5; 13 positions match TRBD2. The CDR3 runs to 16 residues. CDR1 and CDR2 (germline): SGHRS, YFSETQ. V dropped 8 bases and J dropped 5; count of bases not matched to a gene: 12.

This clonotype has at least ten counts. The rearrangement links TRBV27 to TRBJ1-5, with no clear D. CDR1 is MNHEY and CDR2 is SMNVEV in the germline V gene (reference sequence). Trimming cost V 1 base and J 3 bases, with 7 bases left between them. The CDR3 is made up of 14 amino acids. This CDR3 is CASSLFGLNQPQHF. The DNA of the CDR3 is TGTGCCAGCAGTTTATTTGGGCTCAATCAGCCCCAGCATTTT.

The V gene is TRBV2, the J gene TRBJ1-2, with a possible D match to TRBD1 (6 bases). This CDR3 is built from 15 residues. Trimming removed 2 bases at V and 2 bases at J, with 12 bases between. Germline CDR1 and CDR2: SNHLY and FYNNEI. The CDR3 region has the DNA TGTGCCAGCAGTGAAATGAGGACAGAGAACTATGGCTACACCTTC. Protein sequence: CASSEMRTENYGYTF.

The gene calls are TRBV28 and TRBJ1-2; no clear D gene. The CDR3 contains 13 residues. The germline CDR1 and CDR2 sequences are MDHEN and SYDVKM. V gave up 3 bases and J gave up 4 bases, with 9 bases separating them. The CDR3 loop is CASSFAAGYGYTF. The DNA of the CDR3 is TGTGCCAGCAGTTTCGCGGCAGGCTATGGCTACACCTTC.

A word on this clonotype: A read error is possible here, since a much larger clone lies one base away. The chain combines TRBV6-2 or TRBV6-3 with TRBJ2-7, with no clear D. The DNA end is more similar to TRBJ2-5, so the J call may be wrong. The CDR3 runs 11 residues. Germline CDR1 reads MNHEY; CDR2 reads SVGEGT. In nucleotides, the CDR3 is TGTGCCGGCAGTTCGTCGGAGACCCAGTACTTC. It encodes CAGSSSETQYF.

The rearrangement links TRBV6-1 to TRBJ2-2, with TRBD2 as a possible D gene (6 bases). Germline V gene data show CDR1 as MNHNS and CDR2 as SASEGT. This CDR3 has 13 residues. The V and J ends lost 3 bases and 6 bases respectively, with 8 bases between them. CDR3 coding DNA: TGTGCCAGCAGTGACCGGGGGTCCGGGGAGCTGTTTTTT. Its protein is CASSDRGSGELFF.

This clonotype has only a few counts. A read error is possible here, since a much larger clone lies one base away. The chain couples TRBV5-1 to TRBJ2-5; TRBD2 matches 7 bases. Germline CDR1 and CDR2: SGHRS and YFSETQ. V lost 7 bases to trimming and J lost 11 bases; unmatched junction nucleotides: 17. CDR3 length: 14 residues. This CDR3 reads CASGPGTTRNEQYF. The CDR3 DNA is TGCGCCAGCGGCCCCGGGACTACCCGTAATGAGCAGTACTTC.

The rearrangement links TRBV15 to TRBJ1-4, with D maybe TRBD1 (6 bases). The V and J ends lost 8 bases and 12 bases respectively, with 19 bases between them. CDR3 length: 13 amino acids. The germline V gene encodes CDR1 LNHNV and CDR2 YYDKDF (reference sequence). The CDR3 DNA reads TGTGCCACCTCCTTGGGTGGGGGCTTTGAACTGTTTTTT. Translation: CATSLGGGFELFF. The full variable domain, its missing parts supplied by reference TRBV15 and TRBJ1-4, is DAMVIQNPRYQVTQFGKPVTLSCSQTLNHNVMYWYQQKSSQAPKLLFHYYDKDFNNEADTPDNFQSRRPNTSFCFLDIRSPGLGDTAMYLCATSLGGGFELFFGSGTQLSVL.

Concerning this clonotype itself: A clone one base away is much larger, so this may be a read error. This chain uses TRBV9 with TRBJ2-1; no clear D. The CDR3 runs to 13 residues. CDR1 and CDR2 from the germline V gene are SGDLS and YYNGEE. CDR3 nucleotides: TGTGCCGGCAGCGTAGCCTTCTACAATGAGCAGTTCTTC. This codes for CAGSVAFYNEQFF.

This clonotype has at least ten counts. The chain has TRBV12-3 or TRBV12-4 and TRBJ1-4; weak D call: TRBD1 (5 bases). The CDR3 runs to 16 residues. With 7 bases removed from V and 8 bases from J, the gap between germline ends came to 23 bases. The CDR3 bases are TGTGCCAGCATTCAAGAACAGACAGCGGGTGTGGAAAAACTGTTTTTT. Translation gives CASIQEQTAGVEKLFF.

This clonotype was picked up a small number of times. The genes are TRBV10-3 and TRBJ2-7; the D gene is possibly TRBD1 (6 bases). V was clipped by 2 bases and J by 2 bases, with 10 bases between them. Germline loops: CDR1 ENHRY, CDR2 SYGVKD. The CDR3 has 14 amino acids. The DNA of the CDR3 is TGTGCCATCAGTGAGCCAGGGGTCACCTACGAGCAGTACTTC. It codes for CAISEPGVTYEQYF.

This clonotype turned up a few times. This chain joins TRBV30 and TRBJ1-1; unclear D gene. V lost 4 bases, J lost 7 bases, and 10 bases lay in between. Germline CDR1 GTSNPN, CDR2 SVGIG (reference sequence). CDR3 length equals 11 residues. CDR3 sequence reads: CAWKGEVEAFF. The CDR3 DNA reads TGTGCCTGGAAGGGTGAAGTTGAAGCTTTCTTT.

This clonotype has more than one count but fewer than ten. The CDR3 DNA sequence: TGTGCCAGCAGCCGGGGGACTGAGGATACCGGGGAGCTGTTTTTT. This sequence encodes CASSRGTEDTGELFF. The chain employs TRBV7-3 and TRBJ2-2; perhaps TRBD2 as D (6 bases). Germline-derived CDR1 and CDR2 are SGHTA and FQGTGA. Trimming took 5 bases from V and 5 from J, leaving 15 bases between them. This CDR3 region has 15 residues.

This clonotype was observed many times. The rearrangement uses TRBV7-8 and TRBJ1-6; D is ambiguous. CDR1 is SGHVS and CDR2 is FQNEAQ in the germline V gene. The CDR3 extends over 16 amino acids. Trimming took 1 base from V and 7 from J, leaving 14 bases between them. CDR3 loop: CASSLGAVNINSPLHF. Here the CDR3 DNA reads TGTGCCAGCAGCTTAGGGGCGGTGAACATCAATTCACCCCTCCACTTT. Combining the CDR3 with reference TRBV7-8 and TRBJ1-6 gives the whole variable domain GAGVSQSPRYKVAKRGQDVALRCDPISGHVSLFWYQQALGQGPEFLTYFQNEAQLDKSGLPSDRFFAERPEGSVSTLKIQRTQQEDSAVYLCASSLGAVNINSPLHFGNGTRLTVT.

Details on this clonotype: Given a much more abundant clone one base away, this may be a read error. The V and J genes are TRBV10-3 and TRBJ2-5, with 9 bases identical to TRBD2. Trimming cost V 0 bases and J 11 bases; bases outside gene matches: 10. The CDR3 sequence is 15 residues long. CDR1 and CDR2 from the germline V gene are ENHRY and SYGVKD. This chain's CDR3 is CAISESVAGVNEQYF. The DNA for the CDR3 is TGTGCCATCAGTGAGTCGGTAGCGGGAGTTAATGAGCAGTACTTC.

This clonotype was seen a handful of times. The rearrangement links TRBV6-2 or TRBV6-3 to TRBJ1-1, with TRBD1 as a possible D gene (5 bases). The V gene lost 0 bases and the J gene lost 4 bases, with 12 bases spanning the gap. The CDR3 consists of 15 residues. The germline V gene has CDR1 MNHEY and CDR2 SVGEGT. CDR3 coding DNA: TGTGCCAGCAGTTACTCCTCGGGGGTAGGCACTGAAGCTTTCTTT. Protein sequence: CASSYSSGVGTEAFF.

This clonotype showed up just a few times. This chain uses TRBV20-1 with TRBJ1-1, with D unclear. CDR3 length equals 14 residues. V shed 5 bases and J shed 1 base, with 14 bases lying between them. Germline loops: CDR1 DFQATT, CDR2 SNEGSKA (reference sequence). The CDR3 DNA is TGCAGTGCTCCCTCCCGGGCCGGGAACACTGAAGCTTTCTTT. Amino acid sequence: CSAPSRAGNTEAFF.

With respect to this clonotype: This could be a read error, since a much larger clone is one nucleotide away. The chain couples TRBV7-2 to TRBJ2-3, with 9 nucleotides matching TRBD2. CDR1 and CDR2 from the germline V gene are SGHTA and FQGNSA. This CDR3 has 15 amino acids. J lost 1 base, V lost 3 bases, and 2 bases had no gene match. CDR3 loop: CASSLASGGTDTQYF. CDR3 DNA sequence: TGTGCCAGCAGCTTGGCTAGCGGGGGCACAGATACGCAGTATTTT.

This clonotype has ten or more counts. The V and J genes are TRBV2 and TRBJ2-1; 12 bases fit TRBD2. V lost 4 bases, J lost 9 bases, and 1 base stayed unmatched. The CDR3 sequence is 13 residues long. Germline V gene lookup returns CDR1 SNHLY and CDR2 FYNNEI. The CDR3 DNA sequence: TGTGCCAGCAGTGTACTAGCGGGAGGTGAGCAGTTCTTC. This encodes CASSVLAGGEQFF.

Only a few counts were recorded for this clonotype. Just one base apart from a much larger clone, this may be a read error. The chain links TRBV15 to TRBJ2-7, with 9 bases identical to TRBD2. The CDR3 consists of 15 residues. Germline trimming cut 1 base from V and 4 bases from J; bases unmatched to any gene: 5. The V gene's germline CDR1 is LNHNV and CDR2 YYDKDF (reference sequence). The CDR3 loop reads CATSRGLAGTYEQYF. CDR3 sequence (DNA): TGTGCCACCAGCAGAGGCCTAGCGGGGACTTACGAGCAGTACTTC. Complete variable domain (other parts from reference TRBV15 and TRBJ2-7): DAMVIQNPRYQVTQFGKPVTLSCSQTLNHNVMYWYQQKSSQAPKLLFHYYDKDFNNEADTPDNFQSRRPNTSFCFLDIRSPGLGDTAMYLCATSRGLAGTYEQYFGPGTRLTVT.

This clonotype was counted ten times or more. V usage is TRBV3-1 and J usage is TRBJ1-2, with no clear D. The CDR3 has 12 amino acids. Germline lookup yields CDR1 LGHDT and CDR2 YNNKEL (reference sequence). The V end was cut by 2 bases, the J end by 7 bases, with 8 bases between. CDR3 region: CASSQMDRGYTF. The CDR3 nucleotides read TGTGCCAGCAGCCAAATGGACCGTGGCTACACCTTC.

This sequence joins TRBV6-5 and TRBJ2-3, with TRBD2 matching over 12 bases. The CDR3 has 17 residues. The ends lost 2 bases at V and 5 bases at J; junction bases unmatched: 8. Germline CDR1 and CDR2: MNHEY and SVGAGI. The CDR3 sequence: CASSYVLAGGLIDTQYF. Here the CDR3 DNA reads TGTGCCAGCAGTTACGTCCTAGCGGGGGGGCTGATAGATACGCAGTATTTT.

This clonotype was found a few times. A much bigger clone sits one base away, suggesting this may be a read error. The rearrangement uses TRBV7-6 and TRBJ2-4; 7 bases fit TRBD1. The DNA end favors TRBJ2-5, so the J call may be wrong. In germline, CDR1 is SGHVS, CDR2 FNYEAQ. The CDR3 is 13 residues long. The CDR3 reads CASSSTGVETQYF. For the CDR3, the DNA is TGTGCCAGCAGCTCTACAGGGGTAGAGACCCAGTACTTC.